Presented here are 21 T cell receptor beta chains from one specimen sequenced in a study of prognosis after radiotherapy for stage I lung cancer. With two-round multiplex PCR, TCR beta CDR3 sequences were amplified from genomic DNA. Every TRBV and TRBJ gene had its own specific primer in first-round PCR. TCRdb analysed the multiplex PCR reads with MiXCR anew, one entry per CDR3 protein. The profile covers around 19,000 distinct CDR3 sequences, with about 46% appearing a single time and approximately 30% taken by the ten largest. Material: PBMCs, obtained before or after stereotactic body radiation therapy (not recorded which). The receptors derive from a donor aged 50 or older with non-small cell lung cancer.

This clonotype was detected ten times or more. The V and J genes are TRBV28 and TRBJ2-2; D perhaps matches TRBD2 (6 bases). This CDR3 is 16 amino acids long. V was pared by 0 bases and J by 4 bases, with 12 bases between. The germline gives CDR1 MDHEN, CDR2 SYDVKM. CDR3 DNA sequence: TGTGCCAGCAGTTTATGGGGCATGGGGGGCACCGGGGAGCTGTTTTTT. Amino acids: CASSLWGMGGTGELFF.

As for this clonotype: A read error may account for a junction end that differs from germline. The chain couples TRBV15 to TRBJ2-1; D ambiguous. The CDR3 sequence is 12 residues long. CDR1 and CDR2 from the germline V gene are LNHNV and YYDKDF (reference sequence). CDR3 sequence reads: CSTGSAYNEQFF. CDR3 DNA sequence: TGTTCCACCGGTAGTGCCTACAATGAGCAGTTCTTC.

To note about this clonotype: A far larger clone is only one base removed, so a read error is likely. V is TRBV6-2 or TRBV6-3 and J is TRBJ2-5; TRBD1 matches at 8 bases. Trimming removed 7 bases from V and 7 bases from J; junction bases left unmatched: 14. Germline CDR1 MNHEY, CDR2 SVGEGT. CDR3 size: 15 residues. CDR3 DNA sequence: TGTGCCAGCACTGAGAGGACAGGGAGGTCTGGGACCCAGTACTTC. Translated: CASTERTGRSGTQYF.

Worth noting for this clonotype: The junction and the germline gene differ at one end; a read error may be behind it. The chain recombines TRBV20-1 with TRBJ2-7; tentative D call: TRBD2 (5 bases). This CDR3 region has 13 residues. Germline lookup yields CDR1 DFQATT and CDR2 SNEGSKA (reference sequence). CDR3 sequence (DNA): TGCAGTGCTAGTCACGGGATTTATCGAGAGCAGTACTTT. Its protein product is CSASHGIYREQYF.

For this clonotype: The junction departs from germline at one end; a sequencing error may be responsible. The chain has TRBV5-1 and TRBJ2-7; 8 bases fit TRBD1. CDR1 SGHRS and CDR2 YFSETQ come from the germline V gene. This CDR3 is built from 14 residues. The CDR3 sequence: CASSLGQGYYEQCF. The DNA for the CDR3 is TGCGCCAGCAGCTTGGGACAGGGGTACTACGAGCAGTGCTTC.

CDR3 in amino acids: CASTWTSGYTDTQYF. The CDR3 coding sequence is TGTGCCAGTACCTGGACTAGCGGATACACAGATACGCAGTATTTT. The V call is TRBV19, the J call TRBJ2-3; 10 positions match TRBD2. V trimming: 7 bases; J trimming: 2 bases; junction bases outside the gene matches: 6. There are 15 residues in the CDR3. CDR1 LNHDA and CDR2 SQIVND come from the germline V gene (reference sequence).

The gene calls are TRBV5-1 and TRBJ2-7, with D unresolved. The CDR3 has 14 amino acids. Trimming removed 6 bases at V and 4 bases at J, with 17 bases between. Germline CDR1 SGHRS, CDR2 YFSETQ. CDR3: CASIPPGLGYEQYF. CDR3 in DNA: TGCGCCAGCATCCCCCCGGGCCTTGGGTACGAGCAGTACTTC.

This clonotype is medium-sized by share. The V gene is TRBV28, the J gene TRBJ2-1; no firm D call. V lost 8 bases to trimming and J lost 7 bases, with 6 bases between them. The CDR3 is 10 amino acids. Germline V gives CDR1 MDHEN, CDR2 SYDVKM. The CDR3 reads CASRRNEQFF. Written as DNA, the CDR3 is TGTGCCAGCCGACGTAATGAGCAGTTCTTC.

This clonotype showed up many times. At one boundary the junction diverges from the germline segment, which might be a read error. The rearrangement joins TRBV20-1 to TRBJ1-2; D might be TRBD1 (6 bases). This CDR3 spans 8 amino acids. Germline V lookup: CDR1 DFQATT, CDR2 SNEGSKA (reference sequence). CDR3 in DNA: TGCAGTGCTAGACAGGGGACTTTC. It is translated as CSARQGTF.

By share, this clonotype counts as medium-sized (0.01 to 0.1%). The V gene is TRBV5-1, the J gene TRBJ1-2; maybe TRBD1 (5 bases). V lost 4 bases to trimming and J lost 10 bases, with 20 bases between them. Germline V lookup: CDR1 SGHRS, CDR2 YFSETQ. This CDR3 has 14 amino acids. The CDR3 spells CASSPRGEGEAYTF. The CDR3 nucleotides are TGCGCCAGCAGCCCGAGGGGTGAGGGCGAGGCCTACACCTTC. The entire variable domain, with the rest obtained from reference TRBV5-1 and TRBJ1-2, is as follows: KAGVTQTPRYLIKTRGQQVTLSCSPISGHRSVSWYQQTPGQGLQFLFEYFSETQRNKGNFPGRFSGRQFSNSRSEMNVSTLELGDSALYLCASSPRGEGEAYTFGSGTRLTVV.

The genes are TRBV28 and TRBJ2-2; 12 nucleotides agree with TRBD2. The junction had 5 bases not matched to a gene; V was cut back by 5 bases and J by 7 bases. CDR1 and CDR2 (germline): MDHEN, SYDVKM. The CDR3 spans 15 residues. CDR3 DNA: TGTGCCAGCAGTCTTGGACTAGCGGGAATCGGGGAGCTGTTTTTT. This encodes CASSLGLAGIGELFF.

The table lists this clonotype with a count of one. This chain connects TRBV4-1 to TRBJ2-2, with 8 nucleotides matching TRBD2. The V and J ends lost 3 bases and 7 bases, in that order; junction bases with no gene match: 13. In germline, CDR1 is MGHRA, CDR2 YSYEKL. The CDR3 loop spans 17 amino acids. The CDR3 nucleotides read TGCGCCAGCAGCCAGGAGGCGGTTGCGGGAGGCAACGGGGAGCTGTTTTTT. It yields the protein CASSQEAVAGGNGELFF.

At least ten counts were recorded for this clonotype. The chain has TRBV5-1 and TRBJ1-1; TRBD1 might be the D (5 bases). V lost 3 bases and J lost 0, with 12 bases in between. Germline CDR1 is SGHRS and CDR2 is YFSETQ. The CDR3 is made up of 15 amino acids. CDR3 residues: CASSWQGRVNTEAFF. CDR3 nucleotides: TGCGCCAGCAGCTGGCAGGGACGGGTGAACACTGAAGCTTTCTTT.

This clonotype was seen many times. The chain has TRBV28 and TRBJ2-5; D is perhaps TRBD2 (6 bases). CDR1 is MDHEN, CDR2 SYDVKM, per germline. CDR3 size: 16 residues. With 3 bases removed from V and 1 base from J, the gap between germline ends came to 15 bases. The CDR3, as DNA: TGTGCCAGCAGTTTTGGTCGCGGGACCACCCAAGAGACCCAGTACTTC. This translates into CASSFGRGTTQETQYF.

This clonotype counts as medium-sized. The chain recombines TRBV11-2 with TRBJ2-2; D is unclear. Germline V gene sequence: CDR1 SGHAT, CDR2 FQNNGV. The CDR3 spans 16 residues. Trimming took off 5 bases at V and 0 bases at J, with 13 bases between the two ends. The DNA of the CDR3 is TGTGCCAGCAGCAAGAAGGTAGCACCGAACACCGGGGAGCTGTTTTTT. Translation gives CASSKKVAPNTGELFF.

This clonotype has more than one count but fewer than ten. A far larger clone is a single base away, which makes a read error likely. The gene calls are TRBV7-6 and TRBJ2-2; D is uncertain. The CDR3 is 13 residues long. In germline, CDR1 is SGHVS, CDR2 FNYEAQ. V lost 3 bases to trimming and J lost 1 base, with 3 bases between them. The CDR3 DNA sequence: TGTGCCAGCAGCTTGGGGAACACCGGGGAGCTGTTTTTT. Amino acids: CASSLGNTGELFF.

This rearrangement joins TRBV6-2 or TRBV6-3 to TRBJ1-2, with 7 bases fitting TRBD1. J gave up 8 bases and V 6 bases, and 9 bases lay outside the gene matches. Germline assignment: CDR1 MNHEY and CDR2 SVGEGT. CDR3 length equals 13 residues. The CDR3 reads CASSIDRVRGYTF. CDR3 sequence (DNA): TGTGCCAGCAGCATCGACAGGGTTCGAGGCTACACCTTC.

V is TRBV6-4 and J is TRBJ1-2; D possibly corresponds to TRBD1 (6 bases). The CDR3 loop spans 13 amino acids. V was shortened by 0 bases and J by 6 bases, with 8 bases between the two germline ends. From germline, CDR1 is MRHNA and CDR2 SNTAGT. CDR3 coding DNA: TGTGCCAGCAGTGACTCGACAGGACATGGCTACACCTTC. Translated, it gives CASSDSTGHGYTF.

Ten or more counts support this clonotype. V usage is TRBV5-1 and J usage is TRBJ2-3, with 11 bases that match TRBD2. After removal of 3 bases from V and 6 bases from J, the junction contained 6 bases not matched to a gene. The germline CDR1 and CDR2 sequences are SGHRS and YFSETQ. The CDR3 runs to 15 residues. CDR3 sequence reads: CASSSQRLAGDTQYF. The CDR3 nucleotides are TGCGCCAGCAGCTCACAAAGACTAGCGGGGGATACGCAGTATTTT. The whole variable domain, filled in from reference TRBV5-1 and TRBJ2-3, reads KAGVTQTPRYLIKTRGQQVTLSCSPISGHRSVSWYQQTPGQGLQFLFEYFSETQRNKGNFPGRFSGRQFSNSRSEMNVSTLELGDSALYLCASSSQRLAGDTQYFGPGTRLTVL.

To note about this clonotype: Here the CDR3 omits its conserved ending phenylalanine or tryptophan, so a read error is the likely source. This chain connects TRBV5-1 to TRBJ2-3; D is uncertain. V gave up 4 bases and J gave up 2 bases, with 11 bases separating them. Looked up from germline, CDR1 is SGHRS and CDR2 is YFSETQ. This CDR3 region has 14 residues. The CDR3 loop reads CASSGIGSTDTQYL. The CDR3, as DNA: TGCGCCAGCAGCGGAATCGGGTCCACAGATACGCAGTATCTT.

By sample share, this clonotype is medium-sized. The chain is built from TRBV6-1 and TRBJ2-1; D gene ambiguous. The CDR3 runs 12 residues. Per the germline V gene, CDR1 is MNHNS and CDR2 is SASEGT. V was cut by 8 bases and J by 7 bases, with 12 bases left in between. The DNA for the CDR3 is TGTGCCAGCGGGGAAAGTAAGAATGAGCAGTTCTTC. Translation gives CASGESKNEQFF.